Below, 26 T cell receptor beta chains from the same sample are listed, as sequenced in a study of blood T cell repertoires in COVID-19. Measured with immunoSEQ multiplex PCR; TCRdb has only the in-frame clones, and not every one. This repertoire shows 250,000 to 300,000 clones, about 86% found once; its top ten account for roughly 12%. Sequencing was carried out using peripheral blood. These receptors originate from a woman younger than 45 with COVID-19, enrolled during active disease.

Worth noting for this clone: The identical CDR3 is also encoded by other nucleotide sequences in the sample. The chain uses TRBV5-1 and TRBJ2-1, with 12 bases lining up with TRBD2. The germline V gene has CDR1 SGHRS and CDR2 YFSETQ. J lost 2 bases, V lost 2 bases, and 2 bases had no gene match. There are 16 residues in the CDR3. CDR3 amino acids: CASSLLAGGTYNEQFF. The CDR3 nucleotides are TGCGCCAGCAGCTTACTAGCGGGGGGTACCTACAATGAGCAGTTCTTC.

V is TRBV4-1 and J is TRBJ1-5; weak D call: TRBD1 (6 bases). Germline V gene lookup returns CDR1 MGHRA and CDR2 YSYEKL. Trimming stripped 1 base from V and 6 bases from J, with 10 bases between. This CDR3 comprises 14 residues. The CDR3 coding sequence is TGCGCCAGCAGCCAAGTGAGAGGGGGTCAGCCCCAGCATTTT. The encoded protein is CASSQVRGGQPQHF.

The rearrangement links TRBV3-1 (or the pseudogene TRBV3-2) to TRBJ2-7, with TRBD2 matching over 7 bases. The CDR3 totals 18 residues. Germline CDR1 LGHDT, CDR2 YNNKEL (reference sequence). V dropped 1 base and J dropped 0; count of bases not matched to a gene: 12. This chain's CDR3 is CASSQGGFGGTNSYEQYF. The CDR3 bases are TGTGCCAGCAGCCAAGGGGGTTTCGGGGGGACGAACTCCTACGAGCAGTACTTC.

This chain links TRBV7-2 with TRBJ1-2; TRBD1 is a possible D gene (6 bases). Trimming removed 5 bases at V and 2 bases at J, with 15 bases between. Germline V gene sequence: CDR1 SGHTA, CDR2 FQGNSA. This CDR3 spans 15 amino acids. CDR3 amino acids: CASSPTRDTNYGYTF. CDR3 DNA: TGTGCCAGCAGCCCCACCCGGGACACGAACTATGGCTACACCTTC.

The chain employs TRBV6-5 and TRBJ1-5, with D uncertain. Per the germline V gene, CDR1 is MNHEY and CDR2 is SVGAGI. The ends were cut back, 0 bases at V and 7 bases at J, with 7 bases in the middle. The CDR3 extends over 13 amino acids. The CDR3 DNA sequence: TGTGCCAGCAGTTACTCACAGACACAGCCCCAGCATTTT. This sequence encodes CASSYSQTQPQHF.

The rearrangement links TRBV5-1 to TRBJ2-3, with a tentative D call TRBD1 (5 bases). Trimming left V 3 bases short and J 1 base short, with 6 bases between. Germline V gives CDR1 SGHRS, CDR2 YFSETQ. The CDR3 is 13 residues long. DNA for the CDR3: TGCGCCAGCAGCTCAGGGCGCACAGATACGCAGTATTTT. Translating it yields CASSSGRTDTQYF.

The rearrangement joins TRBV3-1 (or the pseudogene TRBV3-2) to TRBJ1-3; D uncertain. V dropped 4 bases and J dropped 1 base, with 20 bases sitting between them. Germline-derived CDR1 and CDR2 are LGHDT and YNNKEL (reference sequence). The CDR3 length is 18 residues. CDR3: CASSLPREVRRSGNTIYF. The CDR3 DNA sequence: TGTGCCAGCAGCCTCCCCCGGGAGGTTAGGCGGTCTGGAAACACCATATATTTT.

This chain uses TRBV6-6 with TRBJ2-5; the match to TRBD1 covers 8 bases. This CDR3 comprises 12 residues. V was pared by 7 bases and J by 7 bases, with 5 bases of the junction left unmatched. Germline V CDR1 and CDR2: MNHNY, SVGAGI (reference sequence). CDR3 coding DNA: TGTGCCAGCACCCCAGGGGGCGGGACCCAGTACTTC. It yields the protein CASTPGGGTQYF.

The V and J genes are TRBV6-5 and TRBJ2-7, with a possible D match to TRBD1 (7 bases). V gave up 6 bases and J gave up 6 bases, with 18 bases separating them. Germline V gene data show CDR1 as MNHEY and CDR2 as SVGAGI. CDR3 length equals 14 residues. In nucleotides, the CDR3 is TGTGCCAGCAGACGCTCTCAGGGGGGTTCCGAGCAGTACTTC. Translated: CASRRSQGGSEQYF.

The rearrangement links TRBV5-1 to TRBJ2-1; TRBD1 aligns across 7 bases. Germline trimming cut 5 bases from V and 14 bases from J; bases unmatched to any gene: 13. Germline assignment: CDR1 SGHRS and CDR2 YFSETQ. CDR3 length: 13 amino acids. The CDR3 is CASRETGAPREFF. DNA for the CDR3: TGCGCCAGCAGGGAAACAGGGGCCCCGAGGGAGTTCTTC.

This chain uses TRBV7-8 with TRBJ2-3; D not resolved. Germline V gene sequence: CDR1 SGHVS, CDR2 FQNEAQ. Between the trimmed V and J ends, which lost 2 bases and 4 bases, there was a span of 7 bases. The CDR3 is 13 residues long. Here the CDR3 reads CASSLIEADTQYF. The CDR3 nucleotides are TGTGCCAGCAGCTTAATCGAGGCAGATACGCAGTATTTT.

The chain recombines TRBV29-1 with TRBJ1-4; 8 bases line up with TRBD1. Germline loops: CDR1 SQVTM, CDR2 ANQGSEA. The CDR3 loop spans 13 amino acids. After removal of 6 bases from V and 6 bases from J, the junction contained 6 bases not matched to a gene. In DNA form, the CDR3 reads TGCAGCGTACCGACAGGGGTTGATGAAAAACTGTTTTTT. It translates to CSVPTGVDEKLFF.

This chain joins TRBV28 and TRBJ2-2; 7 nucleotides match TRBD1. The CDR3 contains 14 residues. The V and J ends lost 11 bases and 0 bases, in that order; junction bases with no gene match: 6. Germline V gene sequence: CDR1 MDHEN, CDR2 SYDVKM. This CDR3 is CAVQGTANTGELFF. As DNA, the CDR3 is TGTGCCGTACAGGGGACAGCGAACACCGGGGAGCTGTTTTTT.

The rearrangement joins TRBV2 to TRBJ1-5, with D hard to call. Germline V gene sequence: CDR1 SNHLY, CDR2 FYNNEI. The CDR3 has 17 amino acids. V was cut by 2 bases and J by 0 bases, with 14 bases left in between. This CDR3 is CASSEWPLSNSNQPQHF. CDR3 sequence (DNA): TGTGCCAGCAGTGAATGGCCCTTGTCGAATAGCAATCAGCCCCAGCATTTT.

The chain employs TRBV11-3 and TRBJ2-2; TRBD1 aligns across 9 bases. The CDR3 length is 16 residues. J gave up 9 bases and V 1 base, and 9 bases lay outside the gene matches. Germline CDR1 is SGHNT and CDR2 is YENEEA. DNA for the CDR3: TGTGCCAGCAGCTTAGGGGGACAGGGCGGTCGGAGGGAGCTGTTTTTT. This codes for CASSLGGQGGRRELFF. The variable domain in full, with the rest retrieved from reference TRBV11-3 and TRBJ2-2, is EAGVVQSPRYKIIEKKQPVAFWCNPISGHNTLYWYLQNLGQGPELLIRYENEEAVDDSQLPKDRFSAERLKGVDSTLKIQPAELGDSAVYLCASSLGGQGGRRELFFGEGSRLTVL.

The CDR3 spells CASSYGRQVDNEQFF. The CDR3 nucleotides read TGTGCCAGCAGTTACGGTCGACAGGTCGACAATGAGCAGTTCTTC. The chain combines TRBV6-5 with TRBJ2-1; a possible D gene is TRBD1 (6 bases). The V gene's germline CDR1 is MNHEY and CDR2 SVGAGI. CDR3 length equals 15 residues. Trimming removed 2 bases at V and 5 bases at J, with 13 bases between.

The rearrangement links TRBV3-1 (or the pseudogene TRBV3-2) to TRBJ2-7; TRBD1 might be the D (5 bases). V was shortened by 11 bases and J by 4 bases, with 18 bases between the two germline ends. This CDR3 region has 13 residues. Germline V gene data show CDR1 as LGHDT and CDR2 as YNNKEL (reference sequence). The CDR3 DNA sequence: TGTGCCGCTTCGAAGGGGCTAAGGTACGAGCAGTACTTC. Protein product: CAASKGLRYEQYF.

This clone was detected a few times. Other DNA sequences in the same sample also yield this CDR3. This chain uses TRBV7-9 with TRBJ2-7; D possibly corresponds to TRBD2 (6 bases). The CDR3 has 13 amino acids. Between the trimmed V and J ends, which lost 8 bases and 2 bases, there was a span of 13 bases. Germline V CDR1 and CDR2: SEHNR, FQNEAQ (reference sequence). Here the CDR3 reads CASSPPGAYEQYF. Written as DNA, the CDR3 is TGTGCCAGCTCACCCCCGGGGGCCTACGAGCAGTACTTC.

CDR3 DNA sequence: TGTGCCACAGGGCCGGCCAATGAGCAGTTCTTC. As protein: CATGPANEQFF. The V and J genes are TRBV6-5 and TRBJ2-1, with D possibly being TRBD1 (5 bases). The CDR3 contains 11 residues. The ends were cut back, 10 bases at V and 6 bases at J, with 10 bases in the middle. Germline loops: CDR1 MNHEY, CDR2 SVGAGI.

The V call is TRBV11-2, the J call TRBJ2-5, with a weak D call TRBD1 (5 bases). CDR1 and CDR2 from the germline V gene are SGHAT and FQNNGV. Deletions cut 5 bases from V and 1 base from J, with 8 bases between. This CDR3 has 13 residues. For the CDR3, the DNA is TGTGCCAGCAGCCGACAGCCCCAAGAGACCCAGTACTTC. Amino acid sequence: CASSRQPQETQYF.

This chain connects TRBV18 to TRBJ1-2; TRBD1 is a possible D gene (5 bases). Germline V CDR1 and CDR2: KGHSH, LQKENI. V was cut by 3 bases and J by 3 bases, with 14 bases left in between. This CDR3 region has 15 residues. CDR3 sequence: CASSPPRTLYYGYTF. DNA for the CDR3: TGTGCCAGCTCACCGCCCCGGACACTCTACTATGGCTACACCTTC.

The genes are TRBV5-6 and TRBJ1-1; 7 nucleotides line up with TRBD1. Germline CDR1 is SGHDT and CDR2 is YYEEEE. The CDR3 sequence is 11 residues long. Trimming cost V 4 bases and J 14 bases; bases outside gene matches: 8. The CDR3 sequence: CASSGGGTAFF. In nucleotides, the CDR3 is TGTGCCAGCAGCGGGGGCGGGACAGCCTTCTTT.

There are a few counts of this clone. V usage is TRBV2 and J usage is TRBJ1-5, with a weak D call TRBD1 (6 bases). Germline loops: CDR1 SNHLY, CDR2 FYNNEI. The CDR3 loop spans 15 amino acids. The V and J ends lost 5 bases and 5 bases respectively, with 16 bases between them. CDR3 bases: TGTGCCAGCAGTATACACAGGGAACTCGATCAGCCCCAGCATTTT. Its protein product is CASSIHRELDQPQHF.

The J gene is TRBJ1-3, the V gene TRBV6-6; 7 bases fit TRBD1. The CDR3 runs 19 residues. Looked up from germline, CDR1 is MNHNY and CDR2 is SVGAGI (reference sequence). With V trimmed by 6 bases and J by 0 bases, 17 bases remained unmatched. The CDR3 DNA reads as TGTGCCAGCAGCTCGGGACAGCTGACCGTAATTAGCTCTGGAAACACCATATATTTT. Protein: CASSSGQLTVISSGNTIYF.

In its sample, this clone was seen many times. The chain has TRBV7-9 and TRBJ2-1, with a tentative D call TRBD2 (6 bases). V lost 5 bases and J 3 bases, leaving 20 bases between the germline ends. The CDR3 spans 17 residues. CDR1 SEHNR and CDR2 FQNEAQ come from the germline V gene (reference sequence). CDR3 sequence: CASSPAGGAVSYNEQFF. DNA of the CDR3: TGTGCCAGCAGCCCCGCCGGGGGAGCGGTGAGCTACAATGAGCAGTTCTTC.

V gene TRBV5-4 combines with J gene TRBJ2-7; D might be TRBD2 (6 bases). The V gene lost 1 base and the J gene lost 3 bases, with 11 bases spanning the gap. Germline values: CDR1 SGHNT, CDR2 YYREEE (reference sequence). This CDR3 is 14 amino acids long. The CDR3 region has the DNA TGTGCCAGCAGCTTGTATTTGGGGGGCTACGAGCAGTACTTC. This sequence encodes CASSLYLGGYEQYF.